Below are 23 T cell receptor beta chains sequenced from a single sample in a study of T cells in Graves' hyperthyroidism and ophthalmopathy. Amplification yielded TCR beta CDR3 regions, with RNA transcripts as the source. The HTBI primer set served for first-round RT-PCR of the TCR CDR3. TCRdb processed the multiplex PCR reads anew with MiXCR; each CDR3 protein has one entry. The table shows about 350,000 distinct CDR3 sequences, with roughly a sixth occurring only once. The sequenced sample consisted of blood. The receptor set was obtained from a woman aged 30 to 39 with Graves' hyperthyroidism that later progressed to Graves' ophthalmopathy.

This clonotype was picked up many times. The chain recombines TRBV5-6 with TRBJ2-7, with TRBD1 matching 10 bases. Germline V gene lookup returns CDR1 SGHDT and CDR2 YYEEEE. Trimming took 4 bases from V and 2 from J; bases not matched to a gene: 6. This CDR3 is built from 15 residues. The CDR3 protein is CASSRAGQGAYEQYF. The CDR3 DNA reads TGTGCCAGCAGCCGAGCCGGACAGGGGGCCTACGAGCAGTACTTC.

This clonotype was picked up many times. This sequence joins TRBV11-2 and TRBJ1-4; D unresolved. Trimming removed 5 bases from V and 5 bases from J, with 18 bases in between. Germline V gene sequence: CDR1 SGHAT, CDR2 FQNNGV. CDR3 length: 16 amino acids. CDR3 protein: CASSTPWWGGNEKLFF. CDR3 in DNA: TGTGCCAGCAGCACCCCTTGGTGGGGAGGGAATGAAAAACTGTTTTTT.

This chain uses TRBV15 with TRBJ2-3; D possibly uses TRBD1 or TRBD2 (5 bases each). The V and J ends lost 5 bases and 2 bases respectively, with 14 bases between them. CDR1 and CDR2 from the germline V gene are LNHNV and YYDKDF (reference sequence). The CDR3 length is 15 residues. The chain's CDR3 is CATSADRDHTDTQYF. CDR3 coding DNA: TGTGCCACCAGCGCAGACCGGGACCACACAGATACGCAGTATTTT. The full variable domain, with the rest looked up from reference TRBV15 and TRBJ2-3, is DAMVIQNPRYQVTQFGKPVTLSCSQTLNHNVMYWYQQKSSQAPKLLFHYYDKDFNNEADTPDNFQSRRPNTSFCFLDIRSPGLGDTAMYLCATSADRDHTDTQYFGPGTRLTVL.

This clonotype was seen a handful of times. The chain is built from TRBV20-1 and TRBJ2-7, with D perhaps TRBD2 (6 bases). Germline lookup yields CDR1 DFQATT and CDR2 SNEGSKA (reference sequence). Trimming took off 4 bases at V and 0 bases at J, with 13 bases between the two ends. The CDR3 runs to 14 residues. This CDR3 reads CSANLAFISYEQYF. The CDR3 DNA is TGCAGTGCTAACCTAGCGTTCATCTCCTACGAGCAGTACTTC.

This clonotype has a handful of counts. The chain combines TRBV4-1 with TRBJ1-2, with D possibly matching TRBD1 (5 bases). This CDR3 region has 19 residues. Germline V gene lookup returns CDR1 MGHRA and CDR2 YSYEKL. The V gene lost 0 bases and the J gene lost 3 bases, with 23 bases spanning the gap. CDR3 DNA sequence: TGCGCCAGCAGCCAAGAGCGCGTTGTCGGGGGAAGGGCGTACTATGGCTACACCTTC. It translates to CASSQERVVGGRAYYGYTF.

This clonotype was detected ten times or more. V and J are TRBV5-1 and TRBJ2-7; 7 bases are a match to TRBD2. V lost 4 bases, J lost 6 bases, and 10 bases stayed unmatched. This CDR3 has 14 amino acids. Germline V lookup: CDR1 SGHRS, CDR2 YFSETQ. CDR3 nucleotides: TGCGCCAGCAGCCCCGGGGACTATATGACCGAGCAGTACTTC. It codes for CASSPGDYMTEQYF.

This clonotype was found many times. The chain couples TRBV7-9 to TRBJ2-7; 7 positions match TRBD1. The ends lost 6 bases at V and 5 bases at J; junction bases unmatched: 7. The CDR3 totals 13 residues. The germline gives CDR1 SEHNR, CDR2 FQNEAQ (reference sequence). The DNA for the CDR3 is TGTGCCAGCAGGCCGCAGGGGGTCCACGAGCAGTACTTC. It yields the protein CASRPQGVHEQYF.

This clonotype was counted only a few times. J is TRBJ2-4 and V is TRBV5-1; TRBD2 matches at 11 bases. The V gene end was trimmed by 1 base and the J gene end by 4 bases; junction bases not matched to a gene: 4. The CDR3 contains 16 residues. The germline gives CDR1 SGHRS, CDR2 YFSETQ. The CDR3 loop reads CASSLPSGGPKNIQYF. CDR3 bases: TGCGCCAGCAGCTTGCCTAGCGGGGGGCCTAAAAACATTCAGTACTTC.

The CDR3 region is CASSFQGADPYNEQFF. As DNA, the CDR3 is TGTGCCAGCAGTTTTCAGGGGGCCGACCCCTACAATGAGCAGTTCTTC. The chain carries TRBV12-3 or TRBV12-4 and TRBJ2-1, with TRBD1 matching 8 bases. The CDR3 consists of 16 residues. V was clipped by 3 bases and J by 2 bases; unmatched bases: 6.

J is TRBJ2-2 and V is TRBV19; 11 nucleotides match TRBD2. The CDR3 is 18 amino acids. V was pared by 3 bases and J by 3 bases, with 9 bases of the junction left unmatched. Germline V gives CDR1 LNHDA, CDR2 SQIVND (reference sequence). The CDR3 region is CASSIRGTSGGDTGELFF. As DNA, the CDR3 is TGTGCCAGTAGTATCCGCGGAACTAGCGGGGGCGACACCGGGGAGCTGTTTTTT. Full variable domain (rest looked up from reference TRBV19 and TRBJ2-2): DGGITQSPKYLFRKEGQNVTLSCEQNLNHDAMYWYRQDPGQGLRLIYYSQIVNDFQKGDIAEGYSVSREKKESFPLTVTSAQKNPTAFYLCASSIRGTSGGDTGELFFGEGSRLTVL.

The table lists this clonotype with many counts. The rearrangement joins TRBV18 to TRBJ2-5; 8 nucleotides agree with TRBD1. Trimming took 3 bases from V and 5 from J; bases not matched to a gene: 5. Germline V gives CDR1 KGHSH, CDR2 LQKENI. The CDR3 extends over 14 amino acids. CDR3: CASSPRQGKETQYF. CDR3 sequence (DNA): TGTGCCAGCTCACCGCGACAGGGGAAGGAGACCCAGTACTTC.

This clonotype came up a few times. The chain recombines TRBV7-6 with TRBJ2-2, with D perhaps matching TRBD2 (7 bases). The CDR3 sequence is 16 residues long. Trimming stripped 0 bases from V and 6 bases from J, with 14 bases between. Per germline, CDR1 SGHVS and CDR2 FNYEAQ. The CDR3: CASSLALGGHSGELFF. The CDR3 DNA follows: TGTGCCAGCAGCTTAGCTCTGGGGGGGCATTCCGGGGAGCTGTTTTTT.

This clonotype occurred a few times. The CDR3: CASSKFGGRDEKLFF. The CDR3 DNA is TGTGCCAGCAGTAAATTCGGGGGGCGCGATGAAAAACTGTTTTTT. The chain is built from TRBV6-1 and TRBJ1-4; D may be TRBD1 (6 bases). Germline loops: CDR1 MNHNS, CDR2 SASEGT. This CDR3 is built from 15 residues. Trimming shortened V by 5 bases and J by 6 bases, and 16 bases separated the two germline ends.

To note about this clonotype: This may come from a read error, since a much larger clone is one base off. The V gene is TRBV10-3, the J gene TRBJ2-2; 8 bases agree with TRBD1. This CDR3 is built from 17 residues. Germline V lookup: CDR1 ENHRY, CDR2 SYGVKD. V lost 7 bases to trimming and J lost 4 bases; unmatched junction nucleotides: 14. The CDR3 sequence is CAINRSTGGPGTGELFF. Here the CDR3 DNA reads TGTGCCATCAATCGGAGCACAGGGGGGCCAGGCACCGGGGAGCTGTTTTTT.

The rearrangement joins TRBV10-2 to TRBJ2-5; TRBD2 aligns across 10 bases. Germline V gene lookup returns CDR1 WSHSY and CDR2 SAAADI. CDR3 length: 13 residues. V lost 9 bases to trimming and J lost 5 bases; unmatched junction nucleotides: 6. CDR3 sequence (DNA): TGCGCCAGTAAAGCGGGGGGGGCGGAGACCCAGTACTTC. Encoded protein: CASKAGGAETQYF.

This rearrangement joins TRBV20-1 to TRBJ1-1; 8 bases map to TRBD1. CDR3 length: 17 residues. The V and J ends lost 0 bases and 1 base, in that order; junction bases with no gene match: 10. Per germline, CDR1 DFQATT and CDR2 SNEGSKA (reference sequence). The DNA for the CDR3 is TGCAGTGCTAGAGACCTCCGACAGGGGCGGAGGAACACTGAAGCTTTCTTT. It is translated as CSARDLRQGRRNTEAFF.

This clonotype was seen at least ten times. The J gene is TRBJ1-5, the V gene TRBV6-1; D not certain. Trimming shortened V by 3 bases and J by 4 bases, and 10 bases separated the two germline ends. Germline V lookup: CDR1 MNHNS, CDR2 SASEGT. The length of the CDR3 is 14 residues. CDR3 loop: CASSEAGRNQPQHF. CDR3 in DNA: TGTGCCAGCAGTGAGGCCGGTCGAAATCAGCCCCAGCATTTT.

The J gene is TRBJ2-1, the V gene TRBV4-1, with 7 positions matching TRBD2. Germline lookup yields CDR1 MGHRA and CDR2 YSYEKL. The length of the CDR3 is 15 residues. V dropped 6 bases and J dropped 3; count of bases not matched to a gene: 8. This chain's CDR3 is CASSLKRDGYNEQFF. For the CDR3, the DNA is TGCGCCAGCAGTCTAAAGCGGGATGGCTACAATGAGCAGTTCTTC.

This clonotype was counted ten times or more. The chain employs TRBV2 and TRBJ2-1; no reliable D call. This CDR3 comprises 15 residues. CDR1 and CDR2 from the germline V gene are SNHLY and FYNNEI. Trimming removed 7 bases from V and 5 bases from J, with 18 bases in between. CDR3 protein: CASTQPSYVNNEQFF. The CDR3 DNA follows: TGTGCCAGCACTCAACCCAGCTACGTCAACAATGAGCAGTTCTTC.

The rearrangement uses TRBV19 and TRBJ1-5; weak D call: TRBD1 (5 bases). Trimming shortened V by 6 bases and J by 3 bases, and 9 bases separated the two germline ends. Germline loops: CDR1 LNHDA, CDR2 SQIVND (reference sequence). This CDR3 spans 13 amino acids. CDR3 loop: CASRQEINQPQHF. In DNA, the CDR3 is TGTGCCAGTAGACAGGAGATCAATCAGCCCCAGCATTTT.

This clonotype was counted many times. Here the CDR3 reads CASSLRRSGANVLTF. Here the CDR3 DNA reads TGCGCCAGCAGCTTGAGGCGCTCTGGGGCCAACGTCCTGACTTTC. The chain is built from TRBV5-1 and TRBJ2-6, with D hard to call. The CDR3 runs 15 residues. V was cut by 1 base and J by 0 bases, with 5 bases left in between. The germline V gene encodes CDR1 SGHRS and CDR2 YFSETQ.

This clonotype came up many times. This rearrangement joins TRBV7-6 to TRBJ2-2, with 8 positions matching TRBD1. Germline CDR1 SGHVS, CDR2 FNYEAQ. The CDR3 has 17 residues. J lost 7 bases, V lost 5 bases, and 15 bases had no gene match. The DNA for the CDR3 is TGTGCCAGCAGCCTCGGACCGGCAGGGGGCATCGACGGGGAGCTGTTTTTT. It encodes CASSLGPAGGIDGELFF.

The genes are TRBV5-1 and TRBJ2-1; maybe TRBD1 (5 bases). The CDR3 covers 16 residues. Trimming took off 2 bases at V and 4 bases at J, with 16 bases between the two ends. Germline values: CDR1 SGHRS, CDR2 YFSETQ. DNA of the CDR3: TGCGCCAGCAGCTTTAGTCTCGACAGAACATACAATGAGCAGTTCTTC. This encodes CASSFSLDRTYNEQFF.